These 14 T cell receptor beta chains originate from one sample sequenced in a study of Graves' ophthalmopathy and Graves' hyperthyroidism. RNA transcripts were the source from which TCR beta CDR3 regions were amplified. After a first-round RT-PCR with HTBI primers, a second-round multiplex PCR was run. Via MiXCR, TCRdb re-called the multiplex PCR reads, giving one row per CDR3 protein. The sample lists around 1,200,000 distinct CDR3 sequences, about two fifths occurring once. The sequencing input was peripheral blood or thyroid tissue (not recorded which). Receptor source: an adult man with Graves' hyperthyroidism.

The chain uses TRBV5-1 and TRBJ2-7; possible D gene TRBD2, 6 bases. V shed 2 bases and J shed 7 bases, with 13 bases lying between them. CDR3 length: 13 amino acids. Per germline, CDR1 SGHRS and CDR2 YFSETQ. CDR3 protein: CASSFPDGGEQYF. The CDR3 DNA sequence: TGCGCCAGCAGCTTCCCGGACGGAGGGGAGCAGTACTTC.

This clonotype occurred a few times. This chain uses TRBV4-1 with TRBJ2-7; 11 nucleotides agree with TRBD2. Germline V gene sequence: CDR1 MGHRA, CDR2 YSYEKL. J was trimmed by 7 bases and V by 4 bases; bases with no gene match: 9. CDR3 length equals 15 residues. The DNA for the CDR3 is TGCGCCAGCAGCCCTATAACTAGCGGGAGTGAAGAGCAGTACTTC. The encoded protein is CASSPITSGSEEQYF.

With regard to this clonotype: This may be a read error: a much more frequent sequence differs by one nucleotide. The chain uses TRBV10-3 and TRBJ1-1; TRBD1 matches at 7 bases. This CDR3 is built from 17 residues. Germline V gene lookup returns CDR1 ENHRY and CDR2 SYGVKD. CDR3 residues: CATSESRGRGVPTEAFF. The CDR3 DNA sequence: TGTGCCACCAGTGAGTCAAGGGGGCGCGGGGTGCCCACTGAAGCTTTCTTT.

The chain employs TRBV7-9 and TRBJ1-4, with D maybe TRBD1 (5 bases). This CDR3 has 20 residues. Germline CDR1 reads SEHNR; CDR2 reads FQNEAQ (reference sequence). Trimming stripped 5 bases from V and 0 bases from J, with 25 bases between. The CDR3 bases are TGTGCCAGCAGCCAAGTCGGCAGGGAAAGGAAAGTCGCAACTAATGAAAAACTGTTTTTT. It codes for CASSQVGRERKVATNEKLFF.

This chain uses TRBV29-1 with TRBJ2-7, with 8 bases fitting TRBD2. This CDR3 is 14 amino acids long. Germline CDR1 SQVTM, CDR2 ANQGSEA. For the CDR3, the DNA is TGCAGTGCTAGAGGCGCGGGAGGCCCCTACGAGCAGTACTTC. Encoded protein: CSARGAGGPYEQYF.

In this sample, this clonotype turned up many times. The J gene is TRBJ1-5, the V gene TRBV2; D remains ambiguous. The germline V and J ends were trimmed by 6 bases and 7 bases, with 19 bases remaining between them. The CDR3 is 15 residues long. CDR1 and CDR2 (germline): SNHLY, FYNNEI. CDR3 protein: CASSPDLFPLQPQHF. CDR3 nucleotide sequence: TGTGCCAGCAGCCCTGACTTGTTCCCCCTCCAGCCCCAGCATTTT. Based on the CDR3 plus reference TRBV2 and TRBJ1-5, the full variable domain is EPEVTQTPSHQVTQMGQEVILRCVPISNHLYFYWYRQILGQKVEFLVSFYNNEISEKSEIFDDQFSVERPDGSNFTLKIRSTKLEDSAMYFCASSPDLFPLQPQHFGDGTRLSIL.

This clonotype has only a few counts. The chain is built from TRBV6-2 or TRBV6-3 and TRBJ2-7, with a possible D match to TRBD2 (6 bases). V dropped 6 bases and J dropped 0 bases, with 15 bases sitting between them. This CDR3 has 15 residues. Germline V gives CDR1 MNHEY, CDR2 SVGEGT. CDR3 protein: CASSLIAATSYEQYF. In nucleotides, the CDR3 is TGTGCCAGCAGCCTAATAGCGGCAACCTCCTACGAGCAGTACTTC.

This clonotype has only one observation. The final CDR3 position lacks the conserved phenylalanine or tryptophan, pointing to a likely read error. The chain carries TRBV7-2 and TRBJ2-6; weak D call: TRBD1 (6 bases). Germline CDR1 SGHTA, CDR2 FQGNSA. CDR3 length: 15 amino acids. As DNA, the CDR3 is TGTGCCAGCAGCATTGGACAGTCTGGGGCCGACGTCCTGACTTGC. Translated, it gives CASSIGQSGADVLTC.

This chain connects TRBV10-1 to TRBJ2-2, with D tentatively TRBD1 or TRBD2 (6 bases each). Between the trimmed V and J ends, which lost 3 bases and 2 bases, there was a span of 13 bases. CDR3 length: 16 residues. Germline V CDR1 and CDR2: WNHNN, SYGVQD (reference sequence). CDR3 DNA sequence: TGCGCCAGCAGTGAACTAGTGGGGGGCAACACCGGGGAGCTGTTTTTT. Translated: CASSELVGGNTGELFF.

This clonotype was counted many times. The chain couples TRBV3-1 to TRBJ1-1; 8 bases map to TRBD1. The J segment lost 3 bases and the V segment lost 3 bases, leaving 3 bases of the junction unmatched. Germline V gives CDR1 LGHDT, CDR2 YNNKEL (reference sequence). This CDR3 comprises 14 residues. CDR3 loop: CASSQRQGHTEAFF. CDR3 in DNA: TGTGCCAGCAGCCAGCGACAGGGGCACACTGAAGCTTTCTTT.

This clonotype was recorded at least ten times. The CDR3 reads CAISELDNPHLEQYF. For the CDR3, the DNA is TGTGCCATCAGTGAGCTGGACAATCCTCATCTCGAGCAGTACTTC. The chain recombines TRBV10-3 with TRBJ2-7; maybe TRBD1 (5 bases). The ends were cut back, 2 bases at V and 6 bases at J, with 17 bases in the middle. Germline-derived CDR1 and CDR2 are ENHRY and SYGVKD. There are 15 residues in the CDR3.

This clonotype was seen many times. V and J are TRBV29-1 and TRBJ1-2, with TRBD1 as a possible D gene (5 bases). Germline values: CDR1 SQVTM, CDR2 ANQGSEA. The CDR3 sequence is 14 residues long. Between the trimmed V and J ends, which lost 4 bases and 8 bases, there was a span of 20 bases. The CDR3 nucleotides are TGCAGCGTTGTTCGGGGGGAGGGTTTAGGAGGCTACACCTTC. Protein product: CSVVRGEGLGGYTF.

This clonotype was observed at least ten times. The chain uses TRBV6-5 and TRBJ1-6; no reliable D call. CDR1 and CDR2 from the germline V gene are MNHEY and SVGAGI. The CDR3 extends over 14 amino acids. V dropped 0 bases and J dropped 8 bases, with 8 bases sitting between them. In DNA, the CDR3 is TGTGCCAGCAGTTACTCGTTCTGGGATTCACCCCTCCACTTT. Its protein is CASSYSFWDSPLHF.

The chain is built from TRBV2 and TRBJ2-7; D not resolved. The germline V and J ends were trimmed by 3 bases and 6 bases, with 12 bases remaining between them. Germline V gene sequence: CDR1 SNHLY, CDR2 FYNNEI. The CDR3 contains 13 residues. CDR3: CASSDDGLGEQYF. In DNA, the CDR3 is TGTGCCAGCAGTGATGATGGTCTCGGCGAGCAGTACTTC.